Below are 4 T cell receptor beta chains sequenced from a single sample in a study of cytomegalovirus exposure and HLA in healthy donors. Researchers ran the PCR with 60 Vbeta and 13 Jbeta primers. TCRdb's table, derived via immunoSEQ multiplex PCR, lists solely in-frame clones and lacks some. The sample has over 150,000 clones, roughly four fifths seen once. Material: PBMCs. These receptors originate from a woman aged 25-40 years in good health and CMV-seropositive.

V and J are TRBV19 and TRBJ1-1, with 11 positions matching TRBD1. The CDR3 has 15 residues. V trimming: 4 bases; J trimming: 1 base; junction bases outside the gene matches: 2. Germline V gives CDR1 LNHDA, CDR2 SQIVND (reference sequence). CDR3 in amino acids: CASSTGQGANTEAFF. In nucleotides, the CDR3 is TGTGCCAGTAGTACCGGACAGGGGGCGAACACTGAAGCTTTCTTT.

V is TRBV5-4 and J is TRBJ2-5, with a possible D match to TRBD2 (5 bases). The CDR3 totals 15 residues. Trimming cost V 2 bases and J 0 bases, with 11 bases left between them. CDR1 is SGHNT and CDR2 is YYREEE in the germline V gene (reference sequence). Here the CDR3 DNA reads TGTGCCAGCAGCTTAAGTAAGACTAACCAAGAGACCCAGTACTTC. Amino acids: CASSLSKTNQETQYF. Drawing the rest from reference TRBV5-4 and TRBJ2-5, the complete variable domain is ETGVTQSPTHLIKTRGQQVTLRCSSQSGHNTVSWYQQALGQGPQFIFQYYREEENGRGNFPPRFSGLQFPNYSSELNVNALELDDSALYLCASSLSKTNQETQYFGPGTRLLVL.

This clone was seen once. The chain carries TRBV27 and TRBJ2-7, with 8 bases identical to TRBD1. J gave up 2 bases and V 4 bases, and 4 bases lay outside the gene matches. The length of the CDR3 is 14 residues. The V gene's germline CDR1 is MNHEY and CDR2 SMNVEV (reference sequence). CDR3 amino acids: CASSSADRAYEQYF. The CDR3 region has the DNA TGTGCCAGCAGTTCCGCGGACAGGGCCTACGAGCAGTACTTC.

This chain connects TRBV28 to TRBJ2-3, with D possibly matching TRBD1 (6 bases). Germline assignment: CDR1 MDHEN and CDR2 SYDVKM. The CDR3 runs 15 residues. The V end lost 4 bases, the J end lost 2 bases, and 13 bases lay between the germline ends. The chain's CDR3 is CASSWKDSTTDTQYF. CDR3 DNA sequence: TGTGCCAGCAGTTGGAAGGACAGTACCACAGATACGCAGTATTTT.